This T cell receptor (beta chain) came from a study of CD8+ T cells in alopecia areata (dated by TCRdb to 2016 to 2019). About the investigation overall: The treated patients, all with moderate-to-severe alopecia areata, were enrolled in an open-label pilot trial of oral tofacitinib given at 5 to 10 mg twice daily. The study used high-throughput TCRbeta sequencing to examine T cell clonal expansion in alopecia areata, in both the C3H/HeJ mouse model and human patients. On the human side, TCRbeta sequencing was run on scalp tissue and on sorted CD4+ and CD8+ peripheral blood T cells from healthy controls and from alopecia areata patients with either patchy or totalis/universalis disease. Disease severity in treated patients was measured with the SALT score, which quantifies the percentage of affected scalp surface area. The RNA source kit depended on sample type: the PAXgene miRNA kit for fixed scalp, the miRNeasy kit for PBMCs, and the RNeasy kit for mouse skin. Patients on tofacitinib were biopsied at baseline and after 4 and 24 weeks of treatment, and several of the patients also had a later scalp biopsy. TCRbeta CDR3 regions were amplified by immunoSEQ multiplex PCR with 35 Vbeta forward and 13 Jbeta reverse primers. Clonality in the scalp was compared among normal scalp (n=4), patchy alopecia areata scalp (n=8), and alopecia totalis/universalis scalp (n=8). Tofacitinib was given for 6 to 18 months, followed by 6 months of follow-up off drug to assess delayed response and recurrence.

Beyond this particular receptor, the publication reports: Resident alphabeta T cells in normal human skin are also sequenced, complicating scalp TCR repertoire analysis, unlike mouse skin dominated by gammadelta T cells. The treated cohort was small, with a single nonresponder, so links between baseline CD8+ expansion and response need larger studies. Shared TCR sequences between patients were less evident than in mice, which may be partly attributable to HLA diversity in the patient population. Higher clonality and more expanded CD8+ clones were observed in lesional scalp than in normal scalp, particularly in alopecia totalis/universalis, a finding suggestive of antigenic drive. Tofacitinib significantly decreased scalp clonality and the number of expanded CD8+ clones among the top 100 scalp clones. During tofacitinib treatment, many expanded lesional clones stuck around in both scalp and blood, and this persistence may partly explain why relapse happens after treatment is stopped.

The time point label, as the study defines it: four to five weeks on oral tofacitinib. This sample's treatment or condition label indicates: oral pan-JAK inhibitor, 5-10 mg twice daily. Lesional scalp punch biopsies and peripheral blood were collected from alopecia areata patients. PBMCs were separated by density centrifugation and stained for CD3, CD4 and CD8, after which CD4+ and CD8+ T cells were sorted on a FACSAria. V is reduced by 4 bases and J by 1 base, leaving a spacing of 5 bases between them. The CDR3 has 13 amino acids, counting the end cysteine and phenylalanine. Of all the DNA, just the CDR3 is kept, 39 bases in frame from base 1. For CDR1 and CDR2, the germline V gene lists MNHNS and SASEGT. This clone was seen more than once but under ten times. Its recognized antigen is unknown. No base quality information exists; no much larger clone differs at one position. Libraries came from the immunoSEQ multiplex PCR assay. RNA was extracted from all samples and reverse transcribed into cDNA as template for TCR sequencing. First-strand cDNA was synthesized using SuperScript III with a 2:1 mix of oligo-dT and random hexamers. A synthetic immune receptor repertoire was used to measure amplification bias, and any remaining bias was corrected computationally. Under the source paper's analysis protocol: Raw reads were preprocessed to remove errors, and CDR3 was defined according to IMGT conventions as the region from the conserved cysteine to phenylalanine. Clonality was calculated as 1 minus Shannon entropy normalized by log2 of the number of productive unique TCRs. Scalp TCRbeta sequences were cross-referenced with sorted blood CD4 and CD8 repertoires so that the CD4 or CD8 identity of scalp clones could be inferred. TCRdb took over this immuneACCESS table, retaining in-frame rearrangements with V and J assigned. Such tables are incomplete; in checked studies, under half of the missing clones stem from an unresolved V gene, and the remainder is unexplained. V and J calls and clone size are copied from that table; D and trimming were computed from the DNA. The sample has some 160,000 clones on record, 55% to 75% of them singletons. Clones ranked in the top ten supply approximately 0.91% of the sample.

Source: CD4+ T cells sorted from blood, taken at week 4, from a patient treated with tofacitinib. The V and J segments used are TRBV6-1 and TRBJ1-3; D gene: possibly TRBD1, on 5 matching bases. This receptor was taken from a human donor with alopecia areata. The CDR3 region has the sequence CASSGTSGNTIYF. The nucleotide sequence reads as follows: TGTGCCAGCAGTGGGACATCTGGAAACACCATATATTTT.